This TCR beta chain was profiled in a study of cytomegalovirus exposure and HLA in healthy donors. This clone was picked up a small number of times. It was with 60 Vbeta and 13 Jbeta primers that the PCR ran. Some clones are missing from TCRdb's copy, which holds only in-frame ones; the method was immunoSEQ multiplex PCR. The sample consists of around 130,000 clones, around 78% of them appearing once. With V trimmed by 5 bases and J by 6 bases, 11 bases remained unmatched. The germline CDR1 and CDR2 sequences are MNHEY and SMNVEV (reference sequence). The length of the CDR3 is 15 residues. Source material: PBMCs. The rearrangement uses TRBV27 and TRBJ2-7, with TRBD2 matching over 9 bases. The sequence was collected from a woman aged 40-49 years in good health and CMV-seronegative. CDR3 nucleotide sequence: TGTGCCAGCAGTCCCCGACTAGCGGTAACCCCCGAGCAGTACTTC. Translated: CASSPRLAVTPEQYF.